Each of the 6 T cell receptor beta chains below was sequenced from the same sample in a study of a mutant IDH1 vaccine in newly diagnosed glioma. Antigen specificity for these receptors is unknown. Time point indicated: week 5, during vaccination. Doses consisted of 300 ug of mutant IDH1 20-mer peptide each, paired with topical imiquimod. Repertoires were generated with immunoSEQ multiplex PCR, while TCRdb's copy carries only in-frame clones and drops some. The sample holds around 50,000 clones, over 80% seen once. This sample comprised PBMCs, obtained from a glioma patient whose treatment included an IDH1 peptide vaccine. These receptors originate from a woman aged 40 to 55 with glioma.

The chain joins TRBV28 to TRBJ1-1, with D hard to call. V lost 3 bases, J lost 1 base, and 12 bases lay in between. CDR3 length: 15 residues. Germline CDR1 reads MDHEN; CDR2 reads SYDVKM. The CDR3 is CASSFSPIWNTEAFF. Written as DNA, the CDR3 is TGTGCCAGCAGTTTTTCCCCCATATGGAACACTGAAGCTTTCTTT. The whole variable domain, filled in from reference TRBV28 and TRBJ1-1, reads DVKVTQSSRYLVKRTGEKVFLECVQDMDHENMFWYRQDPGLGLRLIYFSYDVKMKEKGDIPEGYSVSREKKERFSLILESASTNQTSMYLCASSFSPIWNTEAFFGQGTRLTVV.

The V gene is TRBV5-1, the J gene TRBJ2-1; a weak D match, TRBD2 (6 bases). Per germline, CDR1 SGHRS and CDR2 YFSETQ. V dropped 1 base and J dropped 6 bases, with 17 bases sitting between them. The CDR3 loop spans 16 amino acids. The DNA of the CDR3 is TGCGCCAGCAGCTTGTCTGGACTACGACTCGCCAATGAGCAGTTCTTC. Translated: CASSLSGLRLANEQFF.

V is TRBV5-1 and J is TRBJ2-3; weak D call: TRBD2 (6 bases). The CDR3 sequence is 15 residues long. The germline V gene has CDR1 SGHRS and CDR2 YFSETQ. Trimming removed 1 base from V and 5 bases from J, with 14 bases in between. CDR3 amino acids: CASSLPGDAGDTQYF. CDR3 nucleotides: TGCGCCAGCAGCTTGCCGGGAGACGCGGGAGATACGCAGTATTTT. The variable domain in full, completed from reference TRBV5-1 and TRBJ2-3, reads KAGVTQTPRYLIKTRGQQVTLSCSPISGHRSVSWYQQTPGQGLQFLFEYFSETQRNKGNFPGRFSGRQFSNSRSEMNVSTLELGDSALYLCASSLPGDAGDTQYFGPGTRLTVL.

The rearrangement joins TRBV20-1 to TRBJ2-3; no clear D. Trimming took 6 bases from V and 6 from J, leaving 10 bases between them. This CDR3 contains 11 residues. The germline V gene encodes CDR1 DFQATT and CDR2 SNEGSKA (reference sequence). The DNA of the CDR3 is TGCAGTGCCGCAACTGCGGATACGCAGTATTTT. Its translation: CSAATADTQYF.

V is TRBV2 and J is TRBJ2-5; either TRBD1 or TRBD2 may supply D (5 bases each). CDR1 and CDR2 from the germline V gene are SNHLY and FYNNEI. Trimming removed 4 bases at V and 5 bases at J, with 14 bases between. The CDR3 spans 14 residues. The CDR3 protein is CASSAETGRETQYF. CDR3 nucleotides: TGTGCCAGCAGTGCAGAAACGGGGCGGGAGACCCAGTACTTC.

The CDR3 protein is CAISESGQYYGYTF. Written as DNA, the CDR3 is TGTGCCATCAGTGAGTCCGGGCAGTACTATGGCTACACCTTC. The chain couples TRBV10-3 to TRBJ1-2; D remains unclear. Trimming took 0 bases from V and 3 from J, leaving 8 bases between them. This CDR3 region has 14 residues. The germline gives CDR1 ENHRY, CDR2 SYGVKD.